The TCR beta chain under discussion was sequenced for a study of T cells expressing NK-cell markers (TCRdb year 2020). Regarding the complete study: Three sorted T-cell subsets (CD3+CD56+NKG2C+, CD3+CD56+NKG2C- and CD3+CD56-NKG2C+) from several donors had their TCR beta-chain repertoires profiled. Among the eight sequenced donors, seven were HCMV-seropositive and one was HCMV-seronegative. The eight sequenced donors were randomly selected healthy volunteers, three men and five women. Sequencing of the libraries produced 2 x 150 bp reads on Illumina HiSeq 2000/2500, MiSeq or NextSeq.

Details on this clonotype: The clone's antigen remains unknown.

Overall study outcomes, separate from this receptor: In roughly six donors, the dominant CD3+CD56+NKG2C+ clonotypes were among the top 10 CD8+ clonotypes and accounted for roughly 1.0-7.5% of CD8+ T cells. Whether the expanded NKG2C-expressing T cell clones were specific for HCMV antigens was left unclear. Those dominant clonotypes were again the most abundant among CD3+CD56-NKG2C+ cells in a handful of donors, at about 28.3-60.1%.

HCMV serostatus was determined by detecting HCMV-specific IgG in serum with a commercial ELISA kit. Ficoll density gradient centrifugation was used to isolate peripheral blood mononuclear cells from blood. Sequenced on an Illumina HiSeq 2000. TCR beta cDNA libraries were made by 5'RACE template switching that added a universal primer site and unique molecular identifiers. Synthesis of cDNA was primed from the TCR beta constant segment and was followed by two consecutive PCR amplification steps. The original methods were these. MIGEC handled demultiplexing of the reads and grouping by UMI, while MiTCR was used to assemble and quantify clonotypes. To exclude erroneous sequences, any TCR cDNA sequence not supported by at least two reads was discarded. The tcR package was used for downstream repertoire analysis, and clonotypes were matched across fractions by CDR3 nucleotide sequence plus V segment. VDJmatch was used to annotate antigen specificity against VDJdb, with one amino acid substitution in CDR3 allowed. TCRdb reprocessed the reads and lists each CDR3 protein sequence as a single entry, with no DNA. For this entry, the V and J calls and clone size follow TCRdb and not the study's own pipeline. The sample's clone listing holds around 260,000 distinct CDR3 sequences. The top ten clones comprise about 4% of the sample.

The CDR3, from cysteine to phenylalanine, totals 12 residues. A DNA sequence was not provided. For CDR1 and CDR2, the germline V gene lists MNHEY and SVGEGT. The sample consisted of blood T cells: a sorted CD56 or NKG2C T cell subset, CD4+ or CD8+ T cells, or bulk PBMC T cells (not recorded which). This sequence originates from a woman aged 18-69 years in good health. The chain is made from TRBV6-2 or TRBV6-3 and TRBJ1-1. The CDR3 protein sequence reads: CASSYPSVEAFF.